This entry concerns a single T cell receptor (beta chain). In the original processing: Reference gene primers were amplified, and this amplification served to estimate nucleated cell counts. TCRdb's table, derived via immunoSEQ multiplex PCR, lists solely in-frame clones and lacks some. The V and J calls and clone size are taken from that table; D and trimming were inferred from the DNA. The table has fewer than 250,000 clones, 85% seen once. From germline, CDR1 is LGHDT and CDR2 YNNKEL (reference sequence). The CDR3 spans 16 residues. V dropped 5 bases and J dropped 3; count of bases not matched to a gene: 9. The sample is drawn from a study of blood T cell repertoires in COVID-19. Study-level information: The United States, Italy and Spain supplied acute and convalescent COVID-19 samples. PBMCs, B-cell-depleted T cells, or T cells provided the cDNA or gDNA that made up the material.

The clonotype originates from a woman aged 55 to 70 with active or convalescent COVID-19. The sequenced sample was peripheral blood. The chain is built from TRBV3-1 (or the pseudogene TRBV3-2) and TRBJ2-1; TRBD2 matches 8 bases. The CDR3 bases are TGTGCCAGCAGCTCATCCGGGGGGGCGCGCTACAATGAGCAGTTCTTC. It specifies CASSSSGGARYNEQFF.